The 24 T cell receptor beta chains below were found in one sample sequenced in a study of T cell responses to AZD1222 COVID-19 vaccine. Profiled with immunoSEQ multiplex PCR; TCRdb holds only in-frame clones, not every one. The sample shows over 70,000 clones, roughly 90% of them seen only once. Sequences were derived from peripheral blood, sampled 28 days after the second AZD1222 dose. The receptors were sampled from an adult who received the AZD1222 COVID-19 vaccine.

The chain combines TRBV3-1 (or the pseudogene TRBV3-2) with TRBJ1-4; D is undetermined. V was shortened by 2 bases and J by 7 bases, with 8 bases between the two germline ends. The CDR3 runs 13 residues. Germline values: CDR1 LGHDT, CDR2 YNNKEL (reference sequence). The CDR3 here is CASSQRAREKLFF. The CDR3 bases are TGTGCCAGCAGCCAACGGGCGCGTGAAAAACTGTTTTTT.

The chain joins TRBV4-2 to TRBJ2-3; TRBD2 matches at 7 bases. After removal of 4 bases from V and 3 bases from J, the junction contained 7 bases not matched to a gene. CDR1 and CDR2 from the germline V gene are LGHNA and YNFKEQ. The CDR3 consists of 15 residues. The CDR3 DNA reads TGTGCCAGCAGCCTTGGGACTACCCGAACAGATACGCAGTATTTT. It is translated as CASSLGTTRTDTQYF.

The chain employs TRBV4-1 and TRBJ2-7; possible D gene TRBD2, 5 bases. This CDR3 spans 15 amino acids. Trimming removed 0 bases at V and 4 bases at J, with 13 bases between. The V gene's germline CDR1 is MGHRA and CDR2 YSYEKL. The CDR3 region is CASSQDRNGVYEQYV. In DNA form, the CDR3 reads TGCGCCAGCAGCCAAGATCGGAACGGGGTGTACGAGCAGTACGTC.

The count of this clone is one. The CDR3 region is CASSLYYEQYF. CDR3 DNA: TGTGCCAGCAGCTTATACTACGAGCAGTACTTC. This sequence joins TRBV7-2 and TRBJ2-7, with D unclear. This CDR3 has 11 amino acids. Trimming pared 2 bases from V and 3 bases from J, leaving 2 bases between. CDR1 is SGHTA and CDR2 is FQGNSA in the germline V gene.

In its sample, this clone was seen once. V usage is TRBV13 and J usage is TRBJ2-7; D unclear. The CDR3 is 12 amino acids. Germline V gene lookup returns CDR1 PRHDT and CDR2 FYEKMQ (reference sequence). V dropped 5 bases and J dropped 4 bases, with 9 bases sitting between them. Here the CDR3 reads CASSPSAYEQYF. CDR3 sequence (DNA): TGTGCCAGCAGCCCAAGTGCATACGAGCAGTACTTC.

The chain joins TRBV11-2 to TRBJ2-3; 9 bases line up with TRBD2. The CDR3 is 18 amino acids. Germline V gives CDR1 SGHAT, CDR2 FQNNGV. The trim removed 2 bases at V and 1 base at J, leaving 10 bases unmatched. As DNA, the CDR3 is TGTGCCAGCAGCTTACCCATGCGGGGGGGGCCGGGCACAGATACGCAGTATTTT. Encoded protein: CASSLPMRGGPGTDTQYF.

The V and J genes are TRBV9 and TRBJ1-3, with D possibly being TRBD1 (6 bases). Trimming shortened V by 3 bases and J by 0 bases, and 13 bases separated the two germline ends. The germline CDR1 and CDR2 sequences are SGDLS and YYNGEE. This CDR3 has 16 residues. The chain's CDR3 is CASSADSQSSGNTIYF. The CDR3 DNA reads as TGTGCCAGCAGCGCGGACAGCCAGAGCTCTGGAAACACCATATATTTT.

V gene TRBV5-6 combines with J gene TRBJ2-7; D might be TRBD2 (6 bases). The CDR3 runs 14 residues. V dropped 2 bases and J dropped 6 bases, with 15 bases sitting between them. CDR1 and CDR2 from the germline V gene are SGHDT and YYEEEE. The chain's CDR3 is CASSFGRGTLEQYF. CDR3 in DNA: TGTGCCAGCAGCTTCGGGCGGGGTACCCTCGAGCAGTACTTC.

The CDR3 sequence: CASSSGQGGYEQYV. In nucleotides, the CDR3 is TGTGCCAGCAGCTCGGGACAGGGAGGCTACGAGCAGTACGTC. The chain recombines TRBV5-4 with TRBJ2-7; 9 bases line up with TRBD1. The CDR3 sequence is 14 residues long. V dropped 3 bases and J dropped 3; count of bases not matched to a gene: 4. Germline V gene data show CDR1 as SGHNT and CDR2 as YYREEE (reference sequence).

The rearrangement joins TRBV5-4 to TRBJ2-5; D may be TRBD2 (5 bases). The CDR3 is 14 amino acids. CDR1 and CDR2 from the germline V gene are SGHNT and YYREEE (reference sequence). The V end lost 3 bases, the J end lost 5 bases, and 14 bases lay between the germline ends. This chain's CDR3 is CASSSKLGGETQYF. The CDR3 DNA sequence: TGTGCCAGCAGCTCGAAGCTCGGCGGGGAGACCCAGTACTTC.

V is TRBV4-1 and J is TRBJ1-5; tentative D call: TRBD1 (6 bases). Germline V gives CDR1 MGHRA, CDR2 YSYEKL. V gave up 3 bases and J gave up 5 bases, with 17 bases separating them. This CDR3 has 16 residues. The CDR3 loop is CASSQWGGAVDQPQHF. The CDR3 DNA is TGCGCCAGCAGCCAGTGGGGGGGGGCTGTCGATCAGCCCCAGCATTTT.

The chain carries TRBV28 and TRBJ2-5, with 12 positions matching TRBD2. Germline V gene data show CDR1 as MDHEN and CDR2 as SYDVKM. V lost 2 bases and J lost 4; bases outside the gene matches: 5. The CDR3 loop spans 16 amino acids. For the CDR3, the DNA is TGTGCCAGCAGTTTACCTAGCGGGGGGGCCGGAGAGACCCAGTACTTC. Translating gives CASSLPSGGAGETQYF.

This chain links TRBV2 with TRBJ2-5; the match to TRBD1 covers 9 bases. CDR1 is SNHLY and CDR2 is FYNNEI in the germline V gene. This CDR3 has 14 amino acids. The junction had 4 bases not matched to a gene; V was cut back by 6 bases and J by 2 bases. The CDR3 sequence: CASSSQGAQETQYF. CDR3 nucleotide sequence: TGTGCCAGCAGCTCACAGGGGGCGCAAGAGACCCAGTACTTC. Looking up the rest from reference TRBV2 and TRBJ2-5 gives the full variable domain: EPEVTQTPSHQVTQMGQEVILRCVPISNHLYFYWYRQILGQKVEFLVSFYNNEISEKSEIFDDQFSVERPDGSNFTLKIRSTKLEDSAMYFCASSSQGAQETQYFGPGTRLLVL.

The V and J genes are TRBV5-1 and TRBJ2-5; D possibly corresponds to TRBD2 (5 bases). The CDR3 is 14 residues long. Germline V gene lookup returns CDR1 SGHRS and CDR2 YFSETQ. Between the trimmed V and J ends, which lost 0 bases and 1 base, there was a span of 7 bases. Here the CDR3 reads CASSLERPQETQYF. CDR3 DNA: TGCGCCAGCAGCTTGGAGCGGCCCCAAGAGACCCAGTACTTC.

The rearrangement joins TRBV29-1 to TRBJ1-4; 7 bases agree with TRBD1. This CDR3 is built from 14 residues. The V gene end was trimmed by 5 bases and the J gene end by 7 bases; junction bases not matched to a gene: 10. CDR1 and CDR2 (germline): SQVTM, ANQGSEA. CDR3 sequence: CSVRGPAGGEKLFF. As DNA, the CDR3 is TGCAGCGTTCGGGGGCCCGCAGGGGGTGAAAAACTGTTTTTT.

The chain carries TRBV7-2 and TRBJ2-3; perhaps TRBD2 as D (6 bases). Trimming pared 0 bases from V and 2 bases from J, leaving 12 bases between. The CDR3 runs 16 residues. Germline V lookup: CDR1 SGHTA, CDR2 FQGNSA. As DNA, the CDR3 is TGTGCCAGCAGCTTAGCGCTTGGGGGGTTCACAGATACGCAGTATTTT. Its protein product is CASSLALGGFTDTQYF.

The chain has TRBV4-1 and TRBJ1-5; TRBD1 might be the D (5 bases). The V gene lost 4 bases and the J gene lost 0 bases, with 13 bases spanning the gap. Germline CDR1 MGHRA, CDR2 YSYEKL. This CDR3 comprises 16 residues. CDR3 sequence (DNA): TGCGCCAGCAGCCTCGACAGTATCTATAGCAATCAGCCCCAGCATTTT. Translation: CASSLDSIYSNQPQHF.

The V gene is TRBV6-1, the J gene TRBJ2-2; TRBD2 might be the D (6 bases). With 2 bases removed from V and 2 bases from J, the gap between germline ends came to 9 bases. The CDR3 is 15 amino acids. The germline V gene encodes CDR1 MNHNS and CDR2 SASEGT. The CDR3 DNA follows: TGTGCCAGCAGTGAACGGGGGATTAACACCGGGGAGCTGTTTTTT. This translates into CASSERGINTGELFF.

The J gene is TRBJ2-5, the V gene TRBV7-2; D not resolved. Looked up from germline, CDR1 is SGHTA and CDR2 is FQGNSA. The CDR3 has 12 residues. The V end lost 1 base, the J end lost 5 bases, and 5 bases lay between the germline ends. The DNA of the CDR3 is TGTGCCAGCAGCTTAGTAGTTGAGACCCAGTACTTC. Its translation is CASSLVVETQYF.

This clone is termed medium-sized. This chain links TRBV4-3 with TRBJ1-6; 12 nucleotides match TRBD1. The CDR3 is 16 residues long. V gave up 0 bases and J gave up 10 bases; unmatched junction bases: 4. The V gene's germline CDR1 is LGHNA and CDR2 YSLEER. Here the CDR3 reads CASSQDPGTGGSPLHF. CDR3 nucleotides: TGCGCCAGCAGCCAAGATCCCGGGACAGGGGGCTCACCCCTCCACTTT.

The chain combines TRBV5-4 with TRBJ2-3, with TRBD1 identical over 7 bases. This CDR3 is built from 17 residues. Germline V gene sequence: CDR1 SGHNT, CDR2 YYREEE (reference sequence). The V segment lost 4 bases and the J segment 2 bases; nucleotides outside the gene matches: 13. CDR3 sequence: CASSPMLGTENTDTQYF. DNA of the CDR3: TGTGCCAGCAGCCCCATGTTAGGGACAGAGAACACAGATACGCAGTATTTT.

The chain is built from TRBV9 and TRBJ1-4, with TRBD1 as a possible D gene (5 bases). The V end was cut by 4 bases, the J end by 8 bases, with 18 bases between. CDR3 length equals 15 residues. Germline CDR1 and CDR2: SGDLS and YYNGEE. In DNA form, the CDR3 reads TGTGCCAGCAGCCCACGATCGGACACTGGCGAAAAACTGTTTTTT. As protein: CASSPRSDTGEKLFF. The full variable domain, its missing parts supplied by reference TRBV9 and TRBJ1-4, is DSGVTQTPKHLITATGQRVTLRCSPRSGDLSVYWYQQSLDQGLQFLIQYYNGEERAKGNILERFSAQQFPDLHSELNLSSLELGDSALYFCASSPRSDTGEKLFFGSGTQLSVL.

The chain uses TRBV10-3 and TRBJ2-1; no reliable D call. The germline V and J ends were trimmed by 6 bases and 5 bases, with 8 bases remaining between them. This CDR3 has 12 amino acids. The germline V gene has CDR1 ENHRY and CDR2 SYGVKD. The CDR3 sequence is CAISPTDNEQFF. For the CDR3, the DNA is TGTGCCATCAGCCCCACAGACAATGAGCAGTTCTTC.

V gene TRBV4-2 combines with J gene TRBJ2-7; 12 bases align to TRBD2. The CDR3 is 18 amino acids. CDR1 is LGHNA, CDR2 YNFKEQ, per germline. J was trimmed by 4 bases and V by 0 bases; bases with no gene match: 10. The CDR3 DNA reads as TGTGCCAGCAGCCAAGAACTAGCGGGGGGCACTCAAACATACGAGCAGTACGTC. Translated: CASSQELAGGTQTYEQYV.